Sequencing of this TCR beta chain was carried out in a study of blood T cell repertoires in COVID-19. The wider study: Acute and convalescent COVID-19 specimens originated in the United States, Italy and Spain. T cells, B-cell-depleted T cells, or PBMCs supplied cDNA or gDNA.

Original data processing: Counts of nucleated cells, estimated from reference gene primer amplification, were obtained. Assay: immunoSEQ multiplex PCR; the TCRdb copy retains only in-frame clones and omits some. V, J and clone size were drawn from that table, and D and trimming were deduced from the DNA. The sample has over 130,000 clones; 75% to 90% are singletons. Germline V lookup: CDR1 LGHNA, CDR2 YNFKEQ. Deletions cut 4 bases from V and 4 bases from J, with 14 bases between. This CDR3 contains 15 residues. Material for sequencing was peripheral blood. V is TRBV4-2 and J is TRBJ2-1; D is possibly TRBD2 (6 bases). The sequence came from a woman aged 80 or over with acute or convalescent COVID-19. DNA of the CDR3: TGTGCCAGCAGCCGTGCGGGGCCCCTTTACAATGAGCAGTTCTTC. Amino acid sequence: CASSRAGPLYNEQFF.